This TCR beta chain was recorded in a study of shared clonotypes between healthy human individuals (dated by TCRdb to 2018 to 2020). In terms of the full investigation: The cohort included three men and two women between 18 and 49 years of age. Libraries were prepared and TCR repertoires were sequenced by different laboratories using diverse techniques, in order to increase sequencing depth and limit assay-specific biases. To estimate repertoire size and how much clonotype sharing occurs between individuals, the study deeply sequenced the blood TCR repertoires of 5 or 6 healthy adults. Leukapheresis yielded between about 0.85 and 10 billion PBMCs per donor. For each donor, three plates each were used for CD4 naive and CD4 memory, two plates were used for CD8 naive, and one plate was used for CD8 memory. Broad study findings and their caveats: Rarefaction of sorted-subset datasets indicated incomplete sequencing despite the large sequencing depth. Clonotypes shared by all four sorted-subset donors showed higher generation probabilities than non-shared clonotypes. Because the study included only a small number of donors, the genetic and exposure-history diversity represented was limited. Naive subsets generally had larger estimated clonotype richness than memory subsets did. About 5% of naive CD4, approximately 3.7% of naive CD8, 2.3% of memory CD4, and over 0.35% of memory CD8 clonotypes were shared across several donors. Pairwise subsampling indicated that sequencing depth was expected to affect the degree of clonotype sharing among donors. Sampling was restricted to blood, and TCR repertoires in tissues likely differ from the TCR repertoires found in blood.

Trimming costs V 5 bases and J 5 bases, and their ends lie 9 bases apart. CDR1 and CDR2, per the germline V gene, are SQVTM and ANQGSEA. The CDR3 goes from the cysteine to the phenylalanine over 11 residues. Only the CDR3 DNA is retained, 33 bases long and in frame from the first base. Donors were healthy HIV-negative adults with no recently reported acute infections or vaccinations. All donors were Caucasian adults living in Nashville, Tennessee, USA. CD4+ T cells were enriched by magnetic negative selection; naive cells were then positively selected on CD45RA, and the negative fraction formed the memory subset. Blood was obtained by leukapheresis, after which PBMCs were separated by Ficoll-Histopaque density gradient centrifugation and cryopreserved in liquid nitrogen vapor phase. Analytical flow cytometry was used to check the purity and quantity of every magnetically sorted T cell population. From each sorted fraction, genomic DNA was isolated and quantified by UV absorbance on a Nanodrop 2000c.

TCR CDR3 regions were amplified from genomic DNA by multiplex PCR using the deep immunoSEQ assay. Extracted genomic DNA from each cell subset was distributed evenly across all wells of several immunoSEQ 96-well plates, and each plate was treated as a replicate. Each replicate PCR for sorted subsets received around 200 ng genomic DNA, equal to about 30,000 T cell genomes. Purified libraries were quantified with a Qubit 3.0 fluorometer, sized on a Bioanalyzer 2100, and re-quantified with the KAPA Library Quantification kit. Each immunoSEQ 96-well plate was sequenced on its own single-read 150-cycle Illumina NextSeq 550 flow cell. The source study handled its data this way. The immunoSEQ output contained only junctional sequences without quality scores, so filtering could not match that applied to full-length reads. To assign V/J genes and CDR3, sequences were annotated against IMGT germline references using PyIR, a Python wrapper for IgBLAST v1.9. Reads with weak V/J assignments (E-value above 1e-6), missing CDR3, stop codons, out-of-frame junctions, or ambiguous translated residues were removed. V3J clonotypes were defined as sequences sharing the same inferred V gene, J gene, and CDR3 amino acid sequence. To compute the percentage overlap between repertoires, the number of shared unique clonotypes was divided by the size of the smaller repertoire. Richness of each repertoire was evaluated using RTK rarefaction, the Chao1 estimator, and Recon v2.1 estimates of unobserved clonotypes. Generation probabilities were computed with OLGA for all TCRbeta clonotypes obtained by the gDNA method from several donors. In TCRdb, the immuneACCESS table is reduced to in-frame sequences with V and J assigned. These tables do not hold every clone; where another copy was compared, an unresolved V gene accounts for under half, and the others remain unexplained. That table is the source of V, J and clone size, and D and trimming were worked out from the DNA. This sample is represented by about 1.1 million clones; roughly 74% of them were singletons. Together, the top ten hold around 0.47% of the sample.

This clone has only a few counts. No cognate antigen has been identified for it. Within one base of it there is no much larger clone, and no base qualities were kept. This TCR was recovered from a man between 18 and 35 years old in good health. Some clones in this sample may be carry-over from other donors' samples. Rearrangement joined TRBV29-1 to TRBJ1-1; the D gene is not confidently resolved. The specimen sequenced was memory CD4+ T cells from PBMCs. Reading the label with the study, this specimen's cell subset or site is: CD45RA-negative fraction. The CDR3: CSVHESTEAFF. In nucleotide form, the sequence is TGCAGCGTTCACGAATCGACTGAAGCTTTCTTT. The variable domain in full, with residues beyond the CDR3 obtained from the reference TRBV29-1 and TRBJ1-1 genes, is SAVISQKPSRDICQRGTSLTIQCQVDSQVTMMFWYRQQPGQSLTLIATANQGSEATYESGFVIDKFPISRPNLTFSTLTVSNMSPEDSSIYLCSVHESTEAFFGQGTRLTVV.